This T cell receptor (beta chain) appears in the sequencing data of a study of control samples from healthy donors and cancer patients (dated by TCRdb to 2020 to 2022). Library prep was done by the immunoSEQ multiplex PCR assay. TCRdb took this table from immuneACCESS and kept in-frame rearrangements with V and J called. Such tables lack part of the clones; where checked against another copy, unresolved V genes explain under half of the gap, and the rest is unexplained. This sample lists around 76,000 clones; roughly nine tenths were detected once. The leading ten clones occupy roughly 8.9% of the sample. The germline V gene sets CDR1 to MNHEY and CDR2 to SVGAGI. Between the V and J ends, shortened by 0 bases and 5 bases respectively, the junction contains 10 bases. The CDR3 sequence holds 14 residues, the cysteine and phenylalanine included. The kept DNA is CDR3 alone, 42 bases in frame from the first base.

This clone was detected only once. No cognate antigen has been identified for it. No base quality values were provided; no much bigger clone lies one nucleotide off. The chain links TRBV6-5 with TRBJ1-1; the D gene cannot be named for sure. The material sequenced was PBMCs. The sequence was obtained from a woman between 50 and 59 years old with colorectal cancer. CDR3 reads: CASSYSNFGTEAFF. The nucleotide sequence is TGTGCCAGCAGTTACTCAAACTTCGGAACTGAAGCTTTCTTT.